This T cell receptor (beta chain) was identified during a study of blood T cell repertoires in COVID-19. Here immunoSEQ multiplex PCR was the method, and the copy in TCRdb shows in-frame clones only, minus some. The repertoire holds almost 200,000 clones, 70% to 80% seen once, with around 5.4% in the top ten. CDR1 and CDR2 from the germline V gene are SGHTA and FQGTGA. With V trimmed by 6 bases and J by 5 bases, 5 bases remained unmatched. This CDR3 comprises 14 residues. This chain joins TRBV7-3 and TRBJ2-7, with TRBD2 matching 12 bases. Sequencing input: peripheral blood. The sequence was obtained from a woman aged 40 to 50 with COVID-19, enrolled during active disease. The chain's CDR3 is CASSSRTSGDEQYF. The CDR3 DNA sequence: TGTGCCAGCAGTTCTAGGACTAGCGGGGACGAGCAGTACTTC. Together with reference TRBV7-3 and TRBJ2-7, the CDR3 gives the full variable domain: GAGVSQTPSNKVTEKGKYVELRCDPISGHTALYWYRQSLGQGPEFLIYFQGTGAADDSGLPNDRFFAVRPEGSVSTLKIQRTERGDSAVYLCASSSRTSGDEQYFGPGTRLTVT.